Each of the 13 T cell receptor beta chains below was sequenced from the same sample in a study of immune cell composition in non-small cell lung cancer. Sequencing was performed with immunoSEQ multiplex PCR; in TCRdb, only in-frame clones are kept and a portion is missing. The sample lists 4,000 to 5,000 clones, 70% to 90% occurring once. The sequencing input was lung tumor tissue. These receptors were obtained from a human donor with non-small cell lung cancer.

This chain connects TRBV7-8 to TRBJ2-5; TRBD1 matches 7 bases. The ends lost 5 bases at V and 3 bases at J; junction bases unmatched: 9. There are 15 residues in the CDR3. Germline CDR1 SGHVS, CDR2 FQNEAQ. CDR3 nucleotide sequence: TGTGCCAGCAGCCGTAAGACAGGGCGGGAAGAGACCCAGTACTTC. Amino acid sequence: CASSRKTGREETQYF. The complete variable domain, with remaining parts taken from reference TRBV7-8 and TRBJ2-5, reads GAGVSQSPRYKVAKRGQDVALRCDPISGHVSLFWYQQALGQGPEFLTYFQNEAQLDKSGLPSDRFFAERPEGSVSTLKIQRTQQEDSAVYLCASSRKTGREETQYFGPGTRLLVL.

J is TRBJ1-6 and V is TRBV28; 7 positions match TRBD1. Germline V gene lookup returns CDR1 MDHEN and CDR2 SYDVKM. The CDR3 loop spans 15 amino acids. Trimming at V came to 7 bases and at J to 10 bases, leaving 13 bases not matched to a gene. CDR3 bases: TGTGCCAGCATTCGCGCCGGGGCAGGGGGGTCACCCCTCCACTTT. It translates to CASIRAGAGGSPLHF.

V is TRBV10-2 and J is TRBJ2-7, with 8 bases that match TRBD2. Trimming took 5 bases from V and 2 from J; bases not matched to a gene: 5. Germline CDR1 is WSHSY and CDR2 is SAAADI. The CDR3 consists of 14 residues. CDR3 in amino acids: CASSQGLVTYEQYF. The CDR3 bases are TGCGCCAGCAGTCAGGGACTAGTGACCTACGAGCAGTACTTC.

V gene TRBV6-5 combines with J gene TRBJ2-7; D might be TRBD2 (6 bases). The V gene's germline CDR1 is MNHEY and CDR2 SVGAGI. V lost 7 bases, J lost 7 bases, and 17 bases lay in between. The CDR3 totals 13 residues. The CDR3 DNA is TGTGCCAGCACCACATCAAACGGAGGGGAGCAGTACTTC. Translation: CASTTSNGGEQYF.

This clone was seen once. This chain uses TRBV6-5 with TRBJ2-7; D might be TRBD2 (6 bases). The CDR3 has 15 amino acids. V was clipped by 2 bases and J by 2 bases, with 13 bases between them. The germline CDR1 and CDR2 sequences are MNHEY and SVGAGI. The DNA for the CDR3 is TGTGCCAGCAGTTACGGGGGGAACATCCCCTACGAGCAGTACTTC. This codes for CASSYGGNIPYEQYF.

This CDR3 reads CARVFGGASSTYEQYF. CDR3 DNA: TGTGCCAGAGTGTTTGGGGGCGCTTCAAGTACCTACGAGCAGTACTTC. This chain joins TRBV11-2 and TRBJ2-7; tentatively, D is TRBD1 (6 bases). V lost 9 bases and J 2 bases, leaving 23 bases between the germline ends. Germline CDR1 reads SGHAT; CDR2 reads FQNNGV. The CDR3 has 16 residues.

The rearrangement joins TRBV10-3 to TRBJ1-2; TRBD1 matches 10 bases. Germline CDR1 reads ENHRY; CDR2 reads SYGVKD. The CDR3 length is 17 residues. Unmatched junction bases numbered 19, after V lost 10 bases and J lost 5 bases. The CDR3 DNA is TGTGCCACTGGGGACGTGACAGGGGGCGCGTTTCGATATGGCTACACCTTC. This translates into CATGDVTGGAFRYGYTF.

The CDR3 DNA sequence: TGCGCCAGCAGTGACCTACAGGGAAATGAAAAACTGTTTTTT. It codes for CASSDLQGNEKLFF. The chain is built from TRBV10-2 and TRBJ1-4; tentatively, D is TRBD1 (6 bases). The CDR3 has 14 amino acids. Trimming pared 3 bases from V and 5 bases from J, leaving 10 bases between. Germline V gene sequence: CDR1 WSHSY, CDR2 SAAADI.

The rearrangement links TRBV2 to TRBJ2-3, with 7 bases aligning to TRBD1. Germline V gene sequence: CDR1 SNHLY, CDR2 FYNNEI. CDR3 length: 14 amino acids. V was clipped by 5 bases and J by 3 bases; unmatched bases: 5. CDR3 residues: CASSLQGTTDTQYF. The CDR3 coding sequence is TGTGCCAGCAGTTTACAGGGGACGACAGATACGCAGTATTTT.

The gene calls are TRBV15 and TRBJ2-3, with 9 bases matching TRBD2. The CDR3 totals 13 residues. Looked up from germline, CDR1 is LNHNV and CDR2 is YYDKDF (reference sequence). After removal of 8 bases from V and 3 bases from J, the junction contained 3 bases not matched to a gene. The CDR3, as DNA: TGTGCCACCCGGGGACTAGCAACAGATACGCAGTATTTT. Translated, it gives CATRGLATDTQYF.

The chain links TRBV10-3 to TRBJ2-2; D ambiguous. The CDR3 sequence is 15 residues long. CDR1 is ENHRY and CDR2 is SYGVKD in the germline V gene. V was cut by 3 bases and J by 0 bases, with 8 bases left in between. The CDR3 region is CAISESQANTGELFF. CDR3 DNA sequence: TGTGCCATCAGTGAAAGTCAGGCGAACACCGGGGAGCTGTTTTTT.

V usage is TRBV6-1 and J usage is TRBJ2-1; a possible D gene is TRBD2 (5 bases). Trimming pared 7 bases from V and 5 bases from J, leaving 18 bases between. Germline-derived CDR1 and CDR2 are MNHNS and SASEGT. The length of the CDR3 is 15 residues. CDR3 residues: CASTPDFFAHNEQFF. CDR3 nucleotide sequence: TGTGCCAGCACCCCGGACTTTTTCGCCCACAATGAGCAGTTCTTC.

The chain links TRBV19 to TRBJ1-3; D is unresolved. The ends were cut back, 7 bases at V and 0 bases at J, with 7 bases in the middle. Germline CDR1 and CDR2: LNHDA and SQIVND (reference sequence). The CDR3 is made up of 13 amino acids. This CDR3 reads CASTEVSGNTIYF. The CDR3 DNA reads TGTGCCAGTACCGAGGTCTCTGGAAACACCATATATTTT.